These T cell receptor beta chains were read from a single sample in a study of blood T cell repertoires in COVID-19. Repertoires were generated with immunoSEQ multiplex PCR, while TCRdb's copy carries only in-frame clones and drops some. The repertoire has under 200,000 clones, almost 85% of them found once; the top ten carry approximately 11%. Sequencing was carried out using PBMCs or T cells enriched from blood (not recorded which). The source of these receptors is a man over 45 who had recovered from COVID-19. CDR3s include the opening cysteine and the closing phenylalanine or tryptophan. The D gene is left open where the match is weak. For some rows the clone size is stated as once, few or many, or as a class when expanded; others skip it.

CDR3nt | CDR3aa | abundance | j_gene | v_gene | d_gene
TGCGCCAGCAGCTTGGCCGGGAGCAGCTATGAGCAGTTCTTC | CASSLAGSSYEQFF | . | TRBJ2-1 | TRBV5-1 | .
TGTGCCACCAGTGATTTGGCAGGAGATACGCAGTATTTT | CATSDLAGDTQYF | . | TRBJ2-3 | TRBV24-1 | .
TGTGCCAGCAGTTACCTAACTAGCGGGAACTACAATGAGCAGTTCTTC | CASSYLTSGNYNEQFF | . | TRBJ2-1 | TRBV6-5 | TRBD2
TGTGCCAGCAGCCCGGGACAGGGGATCTACGAGCAGTACTTC | CASSPGQGIYEQYF | few | TRBJ2-7 | TRBV3-1/TRBV3-2 | TRBD1
TGTGCCAGCAGTGAACCGCACCGGACTGTCGATGGCTACACCTTC | CASSEPHRTVDGYTF | once | TRBJ1-2 | TRBV25-1 | .
TGCAGCGTTGAACAGGGCTCGGGAAACACCATATATTTT | CSVEQGSGNTIYF | . | TRBJ1-3 | TRBV29-1 | .
TGTGCCAGCTCACCACTTTTTTCGCGGAGCCTAAACGAAAAACTGTTTTTT | CASSPLFSRSLNEKLFF | . | TRBJ1-4 | TRBV18 | .
TGTGCCACACACTTTAGCGGGGGGGGCTCTGGGGCCAACGTCCTGACTTTC | CATHFSGGGSGANVLTF | . | TRBJ2-6 | TRBV28 | TRBD2
TGCGCCAGCAGCCTCTATGGACCGAGGGGGTGGAATTCACCCCTCCACTTT | CASSLYGPRGWNSPLHF | . | TRBJ1-6 | TRBV5-1 | .
TGTGCCAGCAGACGACAGGGACGGGCCGGGGAGCTGTTTTTT | CASRRQGRAGELFF | . | TRBJ2-2 | TRBV5-6 | TRBD1
TGTGCCAGCAGTCCCGTGGGCGGGAGTACAGATACGCAGTATTTT | CASSPVGGSTDTQYF | once | TRBJ2-3 | TRBV27 | TRBD2
TGTGCCTGGAGCAGCGGGGGGGCTTGGGAGACCCAGTACTTC | CAWSSGGAWETQYF | . | TRBJ2-5 | TRBV30 | TRBD2
TGTGCCAGCAGTGTTACTGCCGCCTCTGGAAACACCATATATTTT | CASSVTAASGNTIYF | . | TRBJ1-3 | TRBV7-3 | .
TGTGCCAGCAGTGACTTCCCGGACAGGGGCAGGAATGAGCAGTTCTTC | CASSDFPDRGRNEQFF | . | TRBJ2-1 | TRBV6-4 | TRBD1
TGTGCCAGCGGGTCAGGGAATCAGCCCCAGCATTTT | CASGSGNQPQHF | once | TRBJ1-5 | TRBV6-5 | .
TGTGCCAGCAGTTACTCAGAGAGGTCCCGTAACTATGGCTACACCTTC | CASSYSERSRNYGYTF | . | TRBJ1-2 | TRBV6-6 | .
TGTGCCAGCAGCTTATTCAGGACAGCGCTCAACACTGAAGCTTTCTTT | CASSLFRTALNTEAFF | . | TRBJ1-1 | TRBV7-8 | .
TGTGCCAGCAGACCCGACAGGGGTCCTGGGATGAACTCCTACGAGCAGTACTTC | CASRPDRGPGMNSYEQYF | . | TRBJ2-7 | TRBV28 | TRBD1
TGTGCCACCAGTGGACAGCCCTCCTACGAGCAGTACTTC | CATSGQPSYEQYF | . | TRBJ2-7 | TRBV24-1 | .
TGCAGTGCTCGCCAGGGAGAGACCCAGTACTTC | CSARQGETQYF | . | TRBJ2-5 | TRBV20-1 | .
TGCGCCAGCCGCTCATTAGGGGCCTCTAGCACAGATACGCAGTATTTT | CASRSLGASSTDTQYF | . | TRBJ2-3 | TRBV10-2 | .
TGTGCCAGCAGTTTGTCAGGGGCCCCGGTAATGAATGAGCAGTTCTTC | CASSLSGAPVMNEQFF | . | TRBJ2-1 | TRBV6-5 | .
TGCGCCAGCACGAGGACAGGGGGCGCAGAGACCCAGTACTTC | CASTRTGGAETQYF | . | TRBJ2-5 | TRBV5-1 | TRBD1
TGTGCCAGCAGCAAGGACAGGGGGGCCTACGAGCAGTACTTC | CASSKDRGAYEQYF | . | TRBJ2-7 | TRBV7-3 | TRBD1
TGCGCCAGCAGCCCCCTAGCGGGGGGTTCTAGCACAGATACGCAGTATTTT | CASSPLAGGSSTDTQYF | . | TRBJ2-3 | TRBV5-1 | TRBD2
TGTGCCAGTAGCATTGCGGACAGAATCAATTCACCCCTCCACTTT | CASSIADRINSPLHF | . | TRBJ1-6 | TRBV19 | .
TGTGCCAGCAGACTCCCCGGACATACCCTAAGGGCCCAGCATTTT | CASRLPGHTLRAQHF | . | TRBJ1-5 | TRBV28 | .
TGTGCCAGCAGCCCCGAACTTTCGAACACTGAAGCTTTCTTT | CASSPELSNTEAFF | . | TRBJ1-1 | TRBV4-2 | .
TGTGCCAGCAGCGATTACAGGGGGCGGACCACCATATATTTT | CASSDYRGRTTIYF | . | TRBJ1-3 | TRBV7-9 | TRBD1
TGTGCCAGTAGTCCGCTGTTAAACATGAACACTGAAGCTTTCTTT | CASSPLLNMNTEAFF | . | TRBJ1-1 | TRBV19 | .
TGCGCCAGTTCCGATGACGGGACTAGCGGCTACGAGCAGTACTTC | CASSDDGTSGYEQYF | . | TRBJ2-7 | TRBV4-1 | TRBD2
TGCAGTGCTAGTTACTTGACAGTTAATTCACCCCTCCACTTT | CSASYLTVNSPLHF | . | TRBJ1-6 | TRBV20-1 | .
TGCGCCAGCAGTGAGTATCGCGGGACAGGGGGCGCAAATTCACCCCTCCACTTT | CASSEYRGTGGANSPLHF | . | TRBJ1-6 | TRBV10-2 | TRBD1
TGCGCCAGCAGCTTGGGAGACAGAGATCAGCCCCAGCATTTT | CASSLGDRDQPQHF | . | TRBJ1-5 | TRBV5-1 | .
TGTGCCAGCAGCCAAGATTACGGGAATGAAAAACTGTTTTTT | CASSQDYGNEKLFF | . | TRBJ1-4 | TRBV4-2 | .
TGTGCCAGTAGTAATACGGCGGGATACACAGATACGCAGTATTTT | CASSNTAGYTDTQYF | . | TRBJ2-3 | TRBV19 | .
TGTGCCAGCAGTTACCGCCAGCGGGGGGACACAGATACGCAGTATTTT | CASSYRQRGDTDTQYF | . | TRBJ2-3 | TRBV6-5 | TRBD2
TGTGCCAGTAAGGGACAGGGAAGCACCGGGGAGCTGTTTTTT | CASKGQGSTGELFF | . | TRBJ2-2 | TRBV19 | TRBD1
TGTGCCAGCAGTGTTGTGGACAGGGGGCTTTACGAGCAGTACTTC | CASSVVDRGLYEQYF | few | TRBJ2-7 | TRBV2 | TRBD1
TGTGCCAGTAGTACTGCACAGGGTCCGTCAGGAAACACCATATATTTT | CASSTAQGPSGNTIYF | . | TRBJ1-3 | TRBV19 | .
TGTGCCAGCAGCTCGAAGCCGGGATTTGCCCCCGGATCCTACGAGCAGTACTTC | CASSSKPGFAPGSYEQYF | . | TRBJ2-7 | TRBV11-2 | .
TGTGCCAGTAGTATTGCCGGGGTGCGAGAAAAACTGTTTTTT | CASSIAGVREKLFF | few | TRBJ1-4 | TRBV19 | .
TGTGCTAGTGGACCCGACAGGGGGGTGATCTATGGCTACACCTTC | CASGPDRGVIYGYTF | . | TRBJ1-2 | TRBV12-5 | TRBD1
TGCAGCGTTGTGAGGGGCGGGAGCCGGAACGAGCAGTACTTC | CSVVRGGSRNEQYF | . | TRBJ2-7 | TRBV29-1 | TRBD2
TGTGCCACCAGGGACCAAGGCGGCAGGGGGCTGATTGGGGATGGCTACACCTTC | CATRDQGGRGLIGDGYTF | few | TRBJ1-2 | TRBV15 | TRBD1
TGTGCCACCAAGGGATCCCTCGGACAGCTCTATGGCTACACCTTC | CATKGSLGQLYGYTF | . | TRBJ1-2 | TRBV28 | .
TGTGCCAGCAGTTCCGGGACAGATGTTAATCAGCCCCAGCATTTT | CASSSGTDVNQPQHF | . | TRBJ1-5 | TRBV28 | TRBD1
TGTGCCAGCTCACCAGCAGGGCCGAACACCGGGGAGCTGTTTTTT | CASSPAGPNTGELFF | . | TRBJ2-2 | TRBV18 | .
TGTGCCAGCAGCCAGGCCATGGCCGAGCAGTACTTC | CASSQAMAEQYF | . | TRBJ2-7 | TRBV3-1/TRBV3-2 | .
TGTGCCAGCAGTTCCCGCGGCGGCTACACCTTC | CASSSRGGYTF | . | TRBJ1-2 | TRBV12-3/TRBV12-4 | .
TGTGCCAGCAGTGACTCAAGCAGTGGCGGGGCTGAAGCTTTCTTT | CASSDSSSGGAEAFF | few | TRBJ1-1 | TRBV6-4 | .
TGTGCCAGCAGTTCCACAGGTTCAGGGGCACCCCTCCACTTT | CASSSTGSGAPLHF | . | TRBJ1-6 | TRBV28 | .
TGTGCCAGCAGTGACGTGGGGATCGGACTAGCGAGTGGCACAGATACGCAGTATTTT | CASSDVGIGLASGTDTQYF | once | TRBJ2-3 | TRBV6-4 | TRBD2
TGCAGCGTTAAGGGGACAGGGGAAGGAAATTCACCCCTCCACTTT | CSVKGTGEGNSPLHF | . | TRBJ1-6 | TRBV29-1 | TRBD1
TGTGCCAGCAGTCGAGGGTATAATTCACCCCTCCACTTT | CASSRGYNSPLHF | few | TRBJ1-6 | TRBV14 | .